The 4 T cell receptor beta chains below come from one sample, sequenced in a study of post-analysis software for immune sequencing data. Points from the study as a whole: Roughly five TRBV segments were more frequent in patients than controls; TRBV5-6, TRBV5-1 and TRBV20-1 belonged to this group.

Unique molecular identifiers were carried by the TCR beta cDNA libraries. A single record per CDR3 protein comes from TCRdb applying MiXCR to the PCR reads. The table records 450,000 or so distinct CDR3 sequences, around 40% of them present only once. These receptors' antigens are unknown. The sample consisted of blood. These receptors were collected from a girl between 10 and 17 years old with multiple sclerosis.

V is TRBV6-2 or TRBV6-3 and J is TRBJ2-5, with a possible D match to TRBD2 (5 bases). V lost 4 bases to trimming and J lost 5 bases, with 8 bases between them. The CDR3 totals 12 residues. Germline V gives CDR1 MNHEY, CDR2 SVGEGT. DNA of the CDR3: TGTGCCAGCAGTTGGACTCGGGAGACCCAGTACTTC. This encodes CASSWTRETQYF.

The chain has TRBV5-1 and TRBJ1-5; 8 nucleotides align to TRBD1. The CDR3 is made up of 14 amino acids. CDR1 is SGHRS, CDR2 YFSETQ, per germline. V was clipped by 5 bases and J by 7 bases; unmatched bases: 8. CDR3 residues: CASSPQGAYQPQHF. For the CDR3, the DNA is TGCGCCAGCAGTCCTCAGGGGGCTTACCAGCCCCAGCATTTT.

This clonotype turned up a few times. J is TRBJ1-2 and V is TRBV6-5; D remains ambiguous. Germline values: CDR1 MNHEY, CDR2 SVGAGI. V was pared by 6 bases and J by 1 base, with 18 bases between. This CDR3 region has 16 residues. CDR3 sequence reads: CASSPTVVWRNYGYTF. The CDR3 DNA reads TGTGCCAGCAGCCCCACAGTGGTCTGGCGTAACTATGGCTACACCTTC.

The chain has TRBV2 and TRBJ2-1, with 9 nucleotides matching TRBD1. The CDR3 has 15 residues. Germline V gene data show CDR1 as SNHLY and CDR2 as FYNNEI. The V gene end was trimmed by 0 bases and the J gene end by 7 bases; junction bases not matched to a gene: 4. The CDR3 spells CASSEATGGPNEQFF. CDR3 DNA: TGTGCCAGCAGTGAAGCGACAGGGGGGCCTAATGAGCAGTTCTTC.